These 6 T cell receptor beta chains share one sample of origin, sequenced in a study of blood T cells in healthy people across ages. A sample-barcoded 5' primer and a J-beta primer mix were used in a second PCR of roughly 7 to 12 cycles. Using its own MiXCR run on the 5' RACE reads, TCRdb lists one record per CDR3 protein. Here the sample spans fewer than 1,000,000 distinct CDR3 sequences, 35% to 50% being singletons. The sample was blood. These receptors were obtained from an elderly man in good health.

The V gene is TRBV25-1, the J gene TRBJ1-6, with unresolved D. V was cut by 6 bases and J by 9 bases, with 15 bases left in between. There are 14 residues in the CDR3. Germline V gene sequence: CDR1 MGHDK, CDR2 SYGVNS. DNA of the CDR3: TGTGCCAGCAGCCCGTCAAGTAGTATTTCACCCCTCCACTTT. Its translation is CASSPSSSISPLHF.

CDR3 protein: CASSRRGNNEQFF. The CDR3 DNA is TGTGCCAGCAGCCGGCGGGGCAACAATGAGCAGTTCTTC. The chain recombines TRBV5-6 with TRBJ2-1; TRBD2 is a possible D gene (6 bases). The CDR3 length is 13 residues. V was pared by 4 bases and J by 5 bases, with 10 bases between. Germline V gives CDR1 SGHDT, CDR2 YYEEEE. Filled out from reference TRBV5-6 and TRBJ2-1, the complete variable domain reads DAGVTQSPTHLIKTRGQQVTLRCSPKSGHDTVSWYQQALGQGPQFIFQYYEEEERQRGNFPDRFSGHQFPNYSSELNVNALLLGDSALYLCASSRRGNNEQFFGPGTRLTVL.

The chain couples TRBV3-1 to TRBJ2-2; D not certain. The CDR3 is 14 residues long. V was cut by 1 base and J by 5 bases, with 8 bases left in between. Germline CDR1 and CDR2: LGHDT and YNNKEL (reference sequence). In DNA, the CDR3 is TGTGCCAGCAGCCAAGTGGCCGAAACCGGGGAGCTGTTTTTT. This sequence encodes CASSQVAETGELFF. Combining the CDR3 with reference TRBV3-1 and TRBJ2-2 gives the whole variable domain DTAVSQTPKYLVTQMGNDKSIKCEQNLGHDTMYWYKQDSKKFLKIMFSYNNKELIINETVPNRFSPKSPDKAHLNLHINSLELGDSAVYFCASSQVAETGELFFGEGSRLTVL.

As regards this clonotype: A clone one base away is much larger, so this may be a read error. The chain couples TRBV10-3 to TRBJ2-1; weak D call: TRBD2 (5 bases). CDR3 length: 15 amino acids. The germline V gene encodes CDR1 ENHRY and CDR2 SYGVKD. The V end was cut by 0 bases, the J end by 4 bases, with 10 bases between. CDR3 DNA: TGTGCCATCAGTGAGTCGAGCGGAGCATACAATGAGCAGTTCTTC. It codes for CAISESSGAYNEQFF.

This clonotype appeared many times. The chain combines TRBV7-9 with TRBJ2-7; 12 bases align to TRBD1. The CDR3 spans 14 residues. Trimming cost V 4 bases and J 5 bases; bases outside gene matches: 3. Looked up from germline, CDR1 is SEHNR and CDR2 is FQNEAQ (reference sequence). The CDR3 loop is CASSSGTGGDEQYF. The CDR3 DNA reads as TGTGCCAGCAGCTCGGGGACAGGGGGCGACGAGCAGTACTTC.

The genes are TRBV25-1 and TRBJ2-7, with 10 bases identical to TRBD2. Per germline, CDR1 MGHDK and CDR2 SYGVNS. The CDR3 covers 14 residues. The V gene end was trimmed by 6 bases and the J gene end by 7 bases; junction bases not matched to a gene: 9. The CDR3 DNA follows: TGTGCCAGCAGGGGTAGCGGGAGGTTGAATGAGCAGTACTTC. Protein: CASRGSGRLNEQYF.